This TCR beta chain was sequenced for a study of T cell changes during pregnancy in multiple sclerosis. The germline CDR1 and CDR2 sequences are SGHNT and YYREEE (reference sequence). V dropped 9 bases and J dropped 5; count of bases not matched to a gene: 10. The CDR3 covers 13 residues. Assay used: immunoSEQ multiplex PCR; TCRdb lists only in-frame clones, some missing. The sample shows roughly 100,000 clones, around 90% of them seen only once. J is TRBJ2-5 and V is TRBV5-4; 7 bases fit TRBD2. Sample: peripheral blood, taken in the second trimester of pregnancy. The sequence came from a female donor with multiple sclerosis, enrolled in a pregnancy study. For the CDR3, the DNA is TGTGCCACAAAAACGTGGGGGGGGGAGACCCAGTACTTC. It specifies CATKTWGGETQYF.